This T cell receptor beta chain was retrieved from a study of blood T cell repertoires in COVID-19 (TCRdb year 2020). Regarding the study in general: Samples from collaborators originated in the United States, Italy and Spain and spanned both the acute and convalescent phases of COVID-19. The sample metadata nearly always contained a de-identified subject ID, COVID-19 status, age in years and sex. Where available, HLA class I and class II types were obtained from metadata supplied by the sample provider rather than from assay-based typing. Subjects who had been exposed to COVID-19, were actively infected with it, or had recovered from it provided the deeply sampled blood TCRbeta repertoires that made up the dataset. Samples were obtained from the ongoing ImmuneRACE study (first 160 participants) and from about 1,300 subjects provided by 6 global collaborators. The prospective study material was composed of cDNA or gDNA derived from T cells, B-cell-depleted T cells, or PBMCs. The repertoires were made available in a free public database intended to serve as a resource for research on the immune response to SARS-CoV-2. Summary of the overall study and its limitations: The amount of clinical and demographic metadata varied by source and participant and was provided uncurated.

Each collaborating institution followed its own protocols to collect whole blood in K2EDTA tubes. For TCRbeta analysis, collaborators shipped samples as frozen whole blood, isolated PBMCs, or DNA extracted from either of those sample types. The count of this clone is one. Its antigen is currently not known. Nothing much larger sits one base from this clone, and base qualities are not available. Reading the germline V gene (reference sequence) gives CDR1 WNHNN and CDR2 SYGVQD. Ends trimmed: V by 4 bases, J by 4 bases; bases unmatched to a gene: 7. The CDR3 runs 16 amino acids, cysteine and phenylalanine included. The sequence is cut down to CDR3 DNA, 48 bases in frame from base 1. The immunoSEQ Assay, a bias-controlled multiplex PCR, was used to amplify TCRbeta CDR3 regions from genomic DNA. Per the source publication's procedure: The number of nucleated cells in each sample was estimated by amplification of reference gene primers within the assay. Sequence reads were collapsed and filtered to measure the absolute abundance of every unique TCRbeta CDR3 rearrangement. Productive Simpson clonality was computed per sample as the square root of Simpson's diversity index over productive rearrangements. TCRdb stores this immuneACCESS table with in-frame sequences only. Part of the clones is absent; in the studies checked, under half of the shortfall reflects unresolved V genes, and no reason is known for the rest. That table furnishes V, J and clone size, whereas the DNA furnished D and trimming. A total of 150,000 to 180,000 clones appear in this sample, 80% of them only once. The top ten constitute roughly 0.6% of the sample.

The sequencing sample was made of peripheral blood. Rearrangement joined TRBV10-1 to TRBJ1-3; 10 central bases correspond to TRBD1. The clonotype comes from a man aged 60-69 years with acute or convalescent COVID-19. The CDR3 region: CASSGTGGKAGNTIYF. The DNA is TGCGCCAGCAGTGGGACAGGGGGTAAGGCGGGAAACACCATATATTTT.